The sequence of this T cell receptor beta chain was determined in a study of blood T cell repertoires in COVID-19. Study in general: The analysed material was cDNA or gDNA that came from T cells, B-cell-depleted T cells, or PBMCs.

This clone was counted once. Germline CDR1 and CDR2: MNHEY and SVGAGI. This CDR3 has 15 amino acids. V was clipped by 2 bases and J by 2 bases, with 10 bases between them. Original analysis: Estimated nucleated cell counts came from reference gene primer amplification. Sequenced by immunoSEQ multiplex PCR; TCRdb stores in-frame clones only, minus some. Clonal size and the V and J genes are those of that table, whereas D and trimming came from the DNA. The sample consists of under 300,000 clones, more than 70% of them appearing once. The clonotype was recovered from a man older than 75 with acute or convalescent COVID-19. The chain couples TRBV6-5 to TRBJ1-3; D not certain. The sequencing sample was made of peripheral blood. DNA of the CDR3: TGTGCCAGCAGTTACGAGGGCGTAGCTGGAAACACCATATATTTT. Translation: CASSYEGVAGNTIYF.